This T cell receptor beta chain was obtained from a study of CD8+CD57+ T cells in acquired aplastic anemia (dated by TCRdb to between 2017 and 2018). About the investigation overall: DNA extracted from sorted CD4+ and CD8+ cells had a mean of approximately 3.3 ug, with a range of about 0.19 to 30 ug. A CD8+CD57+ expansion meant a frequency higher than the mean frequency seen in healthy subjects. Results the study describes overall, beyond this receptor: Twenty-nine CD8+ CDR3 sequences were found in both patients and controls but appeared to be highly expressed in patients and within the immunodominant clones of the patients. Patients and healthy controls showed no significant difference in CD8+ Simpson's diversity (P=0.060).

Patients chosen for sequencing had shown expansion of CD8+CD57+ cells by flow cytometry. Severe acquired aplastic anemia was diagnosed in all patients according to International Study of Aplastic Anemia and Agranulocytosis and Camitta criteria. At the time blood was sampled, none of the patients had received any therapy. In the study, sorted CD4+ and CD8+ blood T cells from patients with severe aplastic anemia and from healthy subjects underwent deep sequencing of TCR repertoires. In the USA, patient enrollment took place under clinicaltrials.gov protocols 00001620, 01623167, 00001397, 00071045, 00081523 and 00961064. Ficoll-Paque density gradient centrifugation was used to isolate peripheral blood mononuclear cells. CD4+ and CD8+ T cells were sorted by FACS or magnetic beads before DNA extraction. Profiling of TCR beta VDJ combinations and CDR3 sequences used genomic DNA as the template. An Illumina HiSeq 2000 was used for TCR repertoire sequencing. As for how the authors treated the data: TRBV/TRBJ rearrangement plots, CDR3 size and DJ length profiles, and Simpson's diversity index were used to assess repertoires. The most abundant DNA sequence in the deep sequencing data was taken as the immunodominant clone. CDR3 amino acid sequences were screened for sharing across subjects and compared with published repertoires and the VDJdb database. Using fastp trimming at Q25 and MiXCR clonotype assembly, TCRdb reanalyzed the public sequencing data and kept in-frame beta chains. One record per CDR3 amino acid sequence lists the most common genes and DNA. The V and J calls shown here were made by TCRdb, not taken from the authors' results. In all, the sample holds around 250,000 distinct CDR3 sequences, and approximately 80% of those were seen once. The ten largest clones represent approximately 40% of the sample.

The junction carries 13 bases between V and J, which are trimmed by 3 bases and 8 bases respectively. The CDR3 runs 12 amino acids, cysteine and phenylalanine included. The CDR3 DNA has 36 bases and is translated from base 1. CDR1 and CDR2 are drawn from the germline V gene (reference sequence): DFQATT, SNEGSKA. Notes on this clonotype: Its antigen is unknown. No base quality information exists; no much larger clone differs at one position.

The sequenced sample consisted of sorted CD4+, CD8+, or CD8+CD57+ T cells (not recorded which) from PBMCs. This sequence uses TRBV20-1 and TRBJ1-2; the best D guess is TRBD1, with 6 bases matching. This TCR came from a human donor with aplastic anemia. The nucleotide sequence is TGCAGTGCTAGCGACCAGGGGAACGGCTACACCTTC. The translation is CSASDQGNGYTF.